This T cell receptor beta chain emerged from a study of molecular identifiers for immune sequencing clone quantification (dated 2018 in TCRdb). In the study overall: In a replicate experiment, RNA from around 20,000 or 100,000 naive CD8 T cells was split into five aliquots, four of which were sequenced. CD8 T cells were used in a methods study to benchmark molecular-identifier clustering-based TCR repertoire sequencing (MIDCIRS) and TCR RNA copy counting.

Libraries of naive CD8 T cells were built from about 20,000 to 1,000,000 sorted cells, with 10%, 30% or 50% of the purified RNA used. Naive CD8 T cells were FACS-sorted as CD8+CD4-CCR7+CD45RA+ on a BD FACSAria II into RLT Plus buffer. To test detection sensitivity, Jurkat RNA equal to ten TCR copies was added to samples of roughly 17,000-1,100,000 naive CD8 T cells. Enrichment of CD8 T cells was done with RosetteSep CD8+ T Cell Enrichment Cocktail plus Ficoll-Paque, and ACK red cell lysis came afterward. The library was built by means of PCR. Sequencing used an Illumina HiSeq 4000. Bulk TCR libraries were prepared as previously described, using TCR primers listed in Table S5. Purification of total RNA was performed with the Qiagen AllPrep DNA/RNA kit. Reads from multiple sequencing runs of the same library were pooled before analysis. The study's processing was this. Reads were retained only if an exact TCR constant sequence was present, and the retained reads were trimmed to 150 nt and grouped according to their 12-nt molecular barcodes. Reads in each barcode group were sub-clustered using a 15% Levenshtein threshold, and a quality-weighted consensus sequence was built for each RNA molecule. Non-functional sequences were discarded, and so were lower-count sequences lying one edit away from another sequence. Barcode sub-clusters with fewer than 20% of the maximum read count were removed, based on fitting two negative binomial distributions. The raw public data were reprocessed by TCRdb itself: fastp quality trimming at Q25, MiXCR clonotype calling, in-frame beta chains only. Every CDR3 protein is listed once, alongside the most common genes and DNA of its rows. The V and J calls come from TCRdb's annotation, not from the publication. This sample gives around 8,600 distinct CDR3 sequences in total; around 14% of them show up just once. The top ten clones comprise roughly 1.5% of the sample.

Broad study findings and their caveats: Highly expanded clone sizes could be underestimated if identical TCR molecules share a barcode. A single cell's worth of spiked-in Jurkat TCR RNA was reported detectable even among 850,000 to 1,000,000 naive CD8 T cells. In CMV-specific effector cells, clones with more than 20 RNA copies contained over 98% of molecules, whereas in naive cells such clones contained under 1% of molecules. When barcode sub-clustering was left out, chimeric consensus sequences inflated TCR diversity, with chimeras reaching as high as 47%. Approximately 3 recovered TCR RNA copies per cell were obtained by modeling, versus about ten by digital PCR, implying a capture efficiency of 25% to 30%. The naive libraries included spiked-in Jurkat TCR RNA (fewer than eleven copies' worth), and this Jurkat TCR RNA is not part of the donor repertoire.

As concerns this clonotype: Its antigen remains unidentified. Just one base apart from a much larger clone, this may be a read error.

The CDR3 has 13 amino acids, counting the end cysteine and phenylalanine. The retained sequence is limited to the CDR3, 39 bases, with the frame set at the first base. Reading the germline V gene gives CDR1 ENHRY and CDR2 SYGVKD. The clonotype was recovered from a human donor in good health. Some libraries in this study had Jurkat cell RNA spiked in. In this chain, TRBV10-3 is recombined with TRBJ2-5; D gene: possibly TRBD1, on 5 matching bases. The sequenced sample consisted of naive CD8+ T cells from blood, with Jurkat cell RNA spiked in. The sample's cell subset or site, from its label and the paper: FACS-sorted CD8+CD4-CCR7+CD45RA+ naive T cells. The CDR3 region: CAISEDSQETRYF. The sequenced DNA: TGTGCCATCAGTGAAGACAGCCAAGAGACCCGGTACTTC.